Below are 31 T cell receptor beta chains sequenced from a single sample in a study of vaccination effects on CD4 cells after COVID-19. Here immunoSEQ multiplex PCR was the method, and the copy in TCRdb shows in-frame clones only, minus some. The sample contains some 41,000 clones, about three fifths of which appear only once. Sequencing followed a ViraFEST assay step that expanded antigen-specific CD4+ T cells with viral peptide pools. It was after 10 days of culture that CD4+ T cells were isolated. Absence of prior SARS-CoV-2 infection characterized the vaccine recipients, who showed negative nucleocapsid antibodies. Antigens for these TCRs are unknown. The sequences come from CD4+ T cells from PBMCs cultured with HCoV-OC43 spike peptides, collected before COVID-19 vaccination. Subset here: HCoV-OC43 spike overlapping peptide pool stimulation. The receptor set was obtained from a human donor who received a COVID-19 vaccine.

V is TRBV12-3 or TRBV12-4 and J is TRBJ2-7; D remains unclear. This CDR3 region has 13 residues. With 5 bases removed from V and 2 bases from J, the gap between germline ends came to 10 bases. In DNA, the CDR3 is TGTGCCAGCAGTCAACGCGTGGCCTACGAGCAGTACTTC. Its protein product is CASSQRVAYEQYF.

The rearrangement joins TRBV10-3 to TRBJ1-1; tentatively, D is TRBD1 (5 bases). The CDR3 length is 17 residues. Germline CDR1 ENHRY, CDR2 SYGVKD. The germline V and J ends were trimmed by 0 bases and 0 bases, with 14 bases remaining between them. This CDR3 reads CAISESGRTRLNTEAFF. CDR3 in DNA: TGTGCCATCAGTGAGTCAGGGAGGACAAGGTTGAACACTGAAGCTTTCTTT.

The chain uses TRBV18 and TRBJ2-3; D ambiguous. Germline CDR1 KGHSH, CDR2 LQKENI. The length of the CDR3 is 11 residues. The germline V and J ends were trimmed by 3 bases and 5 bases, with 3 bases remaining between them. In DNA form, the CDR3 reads TGTGCCAGCTCACCCCAAGATACGCAGTATTTT. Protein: CASSPQDTQYF.

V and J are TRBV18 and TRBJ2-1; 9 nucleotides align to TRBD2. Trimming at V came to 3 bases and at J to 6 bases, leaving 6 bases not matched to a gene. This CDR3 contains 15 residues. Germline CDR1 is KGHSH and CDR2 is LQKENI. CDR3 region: CASSPSGTSFNEQFF. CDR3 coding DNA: TGTGCCAGCTCACCGTCCGGGACTAGCTTCAATGAGCAGTTCTTC.

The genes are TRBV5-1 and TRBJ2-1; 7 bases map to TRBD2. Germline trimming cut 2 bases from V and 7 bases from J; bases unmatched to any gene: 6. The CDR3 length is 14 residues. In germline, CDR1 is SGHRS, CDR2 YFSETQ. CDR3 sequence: CASSFSRRENEQFF. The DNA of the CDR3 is TGCGCCAGCAGCTTCTCTAGGCGGGAGAATGAGCAGTTCTTC.

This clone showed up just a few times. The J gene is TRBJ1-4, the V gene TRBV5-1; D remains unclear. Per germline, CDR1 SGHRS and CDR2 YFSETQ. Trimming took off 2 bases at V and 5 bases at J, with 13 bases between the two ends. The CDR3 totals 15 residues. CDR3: CASSLLGPRNEKLFF. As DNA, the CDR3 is TGCGCCAGCAGCTTATTAGGGCCTCGGAATGAAAAACTGTTTTTT.

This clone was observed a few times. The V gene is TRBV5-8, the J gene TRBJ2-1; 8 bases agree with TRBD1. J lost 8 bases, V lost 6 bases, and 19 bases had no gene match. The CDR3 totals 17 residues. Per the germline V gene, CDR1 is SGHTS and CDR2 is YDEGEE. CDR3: CASIGQGLSRGFHEQFF. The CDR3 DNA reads TGTGCCAGCATTGGACAGGGTCTTTCTCGGGGCTTCCATGAGCAGTTCTTC.

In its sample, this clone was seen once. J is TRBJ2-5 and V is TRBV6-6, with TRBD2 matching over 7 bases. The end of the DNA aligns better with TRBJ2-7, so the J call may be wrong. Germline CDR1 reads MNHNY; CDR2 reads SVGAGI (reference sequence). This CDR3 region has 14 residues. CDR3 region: CASSSRLAFYEQYF. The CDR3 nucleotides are TGTGCCAGCAGTTCCCGACTAGCTTTCTACGAGCAGTACTTC.

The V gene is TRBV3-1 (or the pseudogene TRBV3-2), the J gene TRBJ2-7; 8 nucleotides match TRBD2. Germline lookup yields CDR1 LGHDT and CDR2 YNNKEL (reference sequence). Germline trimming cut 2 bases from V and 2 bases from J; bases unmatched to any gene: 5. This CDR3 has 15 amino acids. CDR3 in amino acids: CASSQTSGGTYEQYF. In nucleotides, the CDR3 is TGTGCCAGCAGCCAAACTAGCGGAGGGACCTACGAGCAGTACTTC.

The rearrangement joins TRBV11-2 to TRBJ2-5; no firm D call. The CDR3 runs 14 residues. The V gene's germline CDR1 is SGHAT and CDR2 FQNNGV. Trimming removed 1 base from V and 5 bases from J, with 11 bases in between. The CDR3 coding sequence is TGTGCCAGCAGCTTAGCCGTGATGACGGAGACCCAGTACTTC. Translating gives CASSLAVMTETQYF.

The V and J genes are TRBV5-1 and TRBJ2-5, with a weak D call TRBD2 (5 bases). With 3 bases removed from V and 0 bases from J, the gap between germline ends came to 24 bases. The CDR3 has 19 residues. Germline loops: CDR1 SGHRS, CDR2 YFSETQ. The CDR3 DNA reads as TGCGCCAGCAGCTCCCCTCCAGGCCGACCGGGAACATACCAAGAGACCCAGTACTTC. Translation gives CASSSPPGRPGTYQETQYF.

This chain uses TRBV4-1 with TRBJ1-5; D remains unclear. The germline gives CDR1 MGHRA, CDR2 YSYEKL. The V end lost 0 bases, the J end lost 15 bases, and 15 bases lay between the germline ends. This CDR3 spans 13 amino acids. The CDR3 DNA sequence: TGCGCCAGCAGCCAAGATCTATCAGGAAAGTGGCATTTT. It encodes CASSQDLSGKWHF.

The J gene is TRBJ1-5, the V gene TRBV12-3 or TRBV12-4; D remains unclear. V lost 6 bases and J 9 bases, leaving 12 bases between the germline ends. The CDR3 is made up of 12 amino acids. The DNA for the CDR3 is TGTGCCAGCAGAAGGACGGAGGGGCCCCAGCATTTT. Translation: CASRRTEGPQHF.

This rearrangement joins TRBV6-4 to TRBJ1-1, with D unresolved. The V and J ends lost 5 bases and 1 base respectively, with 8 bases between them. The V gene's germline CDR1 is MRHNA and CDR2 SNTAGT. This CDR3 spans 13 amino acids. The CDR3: CASSREKNTEAFF. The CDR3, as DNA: TGTGCCAGCAGTCGGGAGAAGAACACTGAAGCTTTCTTT.

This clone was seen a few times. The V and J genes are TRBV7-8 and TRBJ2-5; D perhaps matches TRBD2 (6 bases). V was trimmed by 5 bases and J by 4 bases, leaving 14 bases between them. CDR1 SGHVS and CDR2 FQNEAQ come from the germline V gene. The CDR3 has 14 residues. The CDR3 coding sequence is TGTGCCAGCAGCCCCCGACTAGGAACAGAGACCCAGTACTTC. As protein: CASSPRLGTETQYF.

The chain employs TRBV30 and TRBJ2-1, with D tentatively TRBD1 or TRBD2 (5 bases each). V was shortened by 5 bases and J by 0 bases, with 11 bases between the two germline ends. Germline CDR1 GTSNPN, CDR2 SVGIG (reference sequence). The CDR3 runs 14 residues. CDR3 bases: TGTGCCTGGGGGGGAATGAGCTCCTACAATGAGCAGTTCTTC. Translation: CAWGGMSSYNEQFF.

CDR3 coding DNA: TGTGCTAGTGGGCCGTCTGGGGCCAACGTCCTGACTTTC. Protein product: CASGPSGANVLTF. The genes are TRBV12-5 and TRBJ2-6; unclear D gene. Germline CDR1 LGHNT, CDR2 FRNRAP. V lost 6 bases to trimming and J lost 1 base, with 4 bases between them. The CDR3 runs 13 residues.

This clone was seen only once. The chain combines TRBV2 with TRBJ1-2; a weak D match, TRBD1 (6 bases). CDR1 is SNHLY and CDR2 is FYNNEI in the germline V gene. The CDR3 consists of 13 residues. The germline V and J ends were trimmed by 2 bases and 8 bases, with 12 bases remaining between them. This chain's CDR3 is CASSESYREGYTF. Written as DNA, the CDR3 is TGTGCCAGCAGTGAATCCTACAGGGAGGGCTACACCTTC.

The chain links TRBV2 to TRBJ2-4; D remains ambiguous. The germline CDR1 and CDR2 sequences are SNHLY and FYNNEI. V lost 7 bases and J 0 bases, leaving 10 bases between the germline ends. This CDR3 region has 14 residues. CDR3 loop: CASNPGLAKNIQYF. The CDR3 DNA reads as TGTGCCAGCAACCCAGGCCTAGCCAAAAACATTCAGTACTTC.

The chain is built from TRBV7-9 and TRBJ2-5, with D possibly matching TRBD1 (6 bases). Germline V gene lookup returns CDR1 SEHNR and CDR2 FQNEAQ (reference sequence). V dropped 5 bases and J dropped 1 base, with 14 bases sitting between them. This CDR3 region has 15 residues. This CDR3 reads CASSRLPRGQETQYF. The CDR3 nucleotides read TGTGCCAGCAGCCGGCTACCCAGGGGCCAAGAGACCCAGTACTTC. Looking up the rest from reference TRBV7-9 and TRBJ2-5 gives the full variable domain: DTGVSQNPRHKITKRGQNVTFRCDPISEHNRLYWYRQTLGQGPEFLTYFQNEAQLEKSRLLSDRFSAERPKGSFSTLEIQRTEQGDSAMYLCASSRLPRGQETQYFGPGTRLLVL.

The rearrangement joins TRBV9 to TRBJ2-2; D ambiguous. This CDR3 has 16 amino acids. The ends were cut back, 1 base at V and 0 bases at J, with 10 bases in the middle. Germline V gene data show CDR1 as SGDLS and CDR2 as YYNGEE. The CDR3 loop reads CASSVKSPANTGELFF. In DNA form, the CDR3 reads TGTGCCAGCAGCGTAAAGTCCCCAGCGAACACCGGGGAGCTGTTTTTT.

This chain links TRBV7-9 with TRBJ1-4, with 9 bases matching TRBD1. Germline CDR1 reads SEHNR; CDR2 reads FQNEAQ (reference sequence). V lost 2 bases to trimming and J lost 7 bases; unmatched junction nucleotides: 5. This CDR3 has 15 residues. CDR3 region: CASSLSGTGFEKLFF. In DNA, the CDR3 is TGTGCCAGCAGCTTAAGTGGGACAGGGTTTGAAAAACTGTTTTTT.

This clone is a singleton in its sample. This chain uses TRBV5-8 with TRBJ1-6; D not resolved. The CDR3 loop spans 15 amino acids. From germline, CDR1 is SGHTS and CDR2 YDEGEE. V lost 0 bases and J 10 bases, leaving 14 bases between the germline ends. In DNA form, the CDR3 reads TGTGCCAGCAGCTTGGTTAACAGCGGGATGTCACCCCTCCACTTT. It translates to CASSLVNSGMSPLHF.

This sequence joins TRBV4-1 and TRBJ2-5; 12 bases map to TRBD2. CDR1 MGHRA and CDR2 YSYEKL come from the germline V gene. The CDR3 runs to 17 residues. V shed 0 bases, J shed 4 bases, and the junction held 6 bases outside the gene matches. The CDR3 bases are TGCGCCAGCAGCCAAGATAAGGGGACTAGCGGGCCAGAGACCCAGTACTTC. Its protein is CASSQDKGTSGPETQYF.

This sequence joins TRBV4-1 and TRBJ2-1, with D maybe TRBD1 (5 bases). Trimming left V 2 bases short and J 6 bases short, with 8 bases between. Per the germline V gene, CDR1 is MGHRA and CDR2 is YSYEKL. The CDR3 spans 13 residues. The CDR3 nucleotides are TGCGCCAGCAGCCAAAAACAGGTCAATGAGCAGTTCTTC. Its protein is CASSQKQVNEQFF.

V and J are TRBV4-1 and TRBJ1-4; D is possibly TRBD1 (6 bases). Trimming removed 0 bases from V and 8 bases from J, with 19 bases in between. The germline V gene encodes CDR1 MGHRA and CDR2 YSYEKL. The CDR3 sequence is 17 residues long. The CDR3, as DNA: TGCGCCAGCAGCCAAGATACTGCACAGGGTTTTGTAGAAAAACTGTTTTTT. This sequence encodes CASSQDTAQGFVEKLFF.

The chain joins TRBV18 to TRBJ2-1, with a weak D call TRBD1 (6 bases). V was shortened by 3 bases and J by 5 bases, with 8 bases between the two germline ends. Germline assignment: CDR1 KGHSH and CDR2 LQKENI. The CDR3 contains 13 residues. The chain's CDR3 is CASSPRQDNEQFF. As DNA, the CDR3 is TGTGCCAGCTCACCCCGACAGGACAATGAGCAGTTCTTC.

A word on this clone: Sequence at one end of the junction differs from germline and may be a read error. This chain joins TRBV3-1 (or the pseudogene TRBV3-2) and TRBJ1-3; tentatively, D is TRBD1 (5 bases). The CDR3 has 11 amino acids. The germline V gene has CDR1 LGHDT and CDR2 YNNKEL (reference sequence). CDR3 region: CASSQPGPIVF. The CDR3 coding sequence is TGTGCCAGCAGCCAACCGGGACCGATAGTCTTT.

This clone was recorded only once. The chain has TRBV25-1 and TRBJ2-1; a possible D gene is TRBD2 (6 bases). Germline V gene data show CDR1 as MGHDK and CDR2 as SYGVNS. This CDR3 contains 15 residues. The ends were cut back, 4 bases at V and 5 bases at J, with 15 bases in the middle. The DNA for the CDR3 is TGTGCCAGCAGTGTAGGTCTAGCGATCGACAATGAGCAGTTCTTC. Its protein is CASSVGLAIDNEQFF.

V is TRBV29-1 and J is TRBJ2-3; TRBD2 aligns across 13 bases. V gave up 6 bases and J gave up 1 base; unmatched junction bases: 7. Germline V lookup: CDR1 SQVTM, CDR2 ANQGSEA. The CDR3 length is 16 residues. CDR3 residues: CSVGIGLAGGTDTQYF. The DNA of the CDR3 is TGCAGCGTCGGTATAGGACTAGCGGGGGGCACAGATACGCAGTATTTT.

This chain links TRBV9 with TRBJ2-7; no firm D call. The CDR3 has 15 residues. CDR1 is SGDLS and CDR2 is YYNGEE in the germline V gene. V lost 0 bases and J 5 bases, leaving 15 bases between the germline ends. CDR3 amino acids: CASSVGSTAGHEQYF. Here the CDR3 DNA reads TGTGCCAGCAGCGTAGGGTCTACGGCAGGCCACGAGCAGTACTTC.